The entry below describes one TCR beta chain. The data were taken from a study of blood T cell repertoires in COVID-19. At the level of the study: Some COVID-19 samples were acute and others convalescent; all came from the United States, Italy and Spain. The analysed material was cDNA or gDNA that came from T cells, B-cell-depleted T cells, or PBMCs.

Trimming left V 1 base short and J 1 base short, with 8 bases between. Germline CDR1 is SGHTA and CDR2 is FQGNSA. The CDR3 is 15 amino acids. In the original workflow: Reference gene primer amplification yielded estimated nucleated cell counts. The assay was immunoSEQ multiplex PCR, and TCRdb's table has in-frame clones only and misses some. That table gives V, J and clone size, and the DNA gave D and trimming. This sample has tens of thousands of clones, with just over 85% found just once. The sample taken for sequencing was peripheral blood. The receptor was derived from a man in his 70s with acute or convalescent COVID-19. The chain employs TRBV7-2 and TRBJ2-4; D possibly corresponds to TRBD2 (6 bases). The CDR3 region has the DNA TGTGCCAGCAGCTTAGGCGGGACGGCCAAAAACATTCAGTACTTC. It encodes CASSLGGTAKNIQYF.